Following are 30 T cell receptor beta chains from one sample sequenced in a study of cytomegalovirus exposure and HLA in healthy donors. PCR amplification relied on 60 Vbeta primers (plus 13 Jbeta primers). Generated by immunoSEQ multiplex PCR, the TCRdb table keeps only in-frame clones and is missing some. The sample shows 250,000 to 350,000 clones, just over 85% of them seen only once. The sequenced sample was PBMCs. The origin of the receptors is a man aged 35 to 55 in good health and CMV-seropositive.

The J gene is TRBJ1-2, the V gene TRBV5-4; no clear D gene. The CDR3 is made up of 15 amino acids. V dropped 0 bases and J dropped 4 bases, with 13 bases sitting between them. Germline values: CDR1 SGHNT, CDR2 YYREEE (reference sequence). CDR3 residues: CASSLAQGRPYGYTF. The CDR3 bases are TGTGCCAGCAGCTTGGCCCAAGGCAGGCCCTATGGCTACACCTTC.

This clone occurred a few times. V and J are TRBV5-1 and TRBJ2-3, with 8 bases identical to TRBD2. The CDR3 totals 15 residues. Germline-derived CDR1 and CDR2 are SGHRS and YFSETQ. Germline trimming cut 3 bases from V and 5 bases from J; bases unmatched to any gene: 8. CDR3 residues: CASSWRTSRGDTQYF. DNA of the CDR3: TGCGCCAGCAGCTGGAGGACTAGCAGAGGAGATACGCAGTATTTT.

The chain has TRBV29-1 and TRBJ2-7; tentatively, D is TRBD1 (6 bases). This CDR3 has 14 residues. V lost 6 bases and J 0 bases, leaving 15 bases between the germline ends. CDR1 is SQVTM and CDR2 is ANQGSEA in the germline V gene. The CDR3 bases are TGCAGCGTCGACCCGACAGGTGACTCCTACGAGCAGTACTTC. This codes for CSVDPTGDSYEQYF.

CDR3 sequence: CASSVDYANTGELFF. DNA of the CDR3: TGTGCCAGCAGCGTAGACTACGCGAACACCGGGGAGCTGTTTTTT. The V and J genes are TRBV9 and TRBJ2-2; D remains unclear. This CDR3 comprises 15 residues. V was trimmed by 0 bases and J by 0 bases, leaving 6 bases between them. The germline V gene encodes CDR1 SGDLS and CDR2 YYNGEE.

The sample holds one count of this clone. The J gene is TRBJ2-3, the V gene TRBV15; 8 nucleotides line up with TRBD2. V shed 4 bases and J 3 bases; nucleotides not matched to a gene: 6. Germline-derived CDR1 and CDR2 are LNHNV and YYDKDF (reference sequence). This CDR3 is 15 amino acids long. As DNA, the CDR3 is TGTGCCACCAGCATTGGAGCGGGAGAAACAGATACGCAGTATTTT. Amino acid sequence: CATSIGAGETDTQYF. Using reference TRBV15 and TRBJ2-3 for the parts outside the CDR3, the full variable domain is DAMVIQNPRYQVTQFGKPVTLSCSQTLNHNVMYWYQQKSSQAPKLLFHYYDKDFNNEADTPDNFQSRRPNTSFCFLDIRSPGLGDTAMYLCATSIGAGETDTQYFGPGTRLTVL.

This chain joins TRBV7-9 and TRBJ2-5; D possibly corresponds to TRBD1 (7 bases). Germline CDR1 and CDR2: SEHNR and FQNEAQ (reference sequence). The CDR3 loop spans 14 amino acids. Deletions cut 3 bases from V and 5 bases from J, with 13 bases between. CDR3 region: CASSLSTGRETQYF. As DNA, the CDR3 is TGTGCCAGCAGCTTGTCGACAGGGAGGGAGACCCAGTACTTC.

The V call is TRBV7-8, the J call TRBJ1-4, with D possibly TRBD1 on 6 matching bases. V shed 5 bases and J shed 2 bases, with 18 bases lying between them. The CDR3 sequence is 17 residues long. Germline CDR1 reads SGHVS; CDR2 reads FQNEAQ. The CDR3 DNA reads TGTGCCAGCAGCCCAGGGGCCATGAGTACGACTAATGAAAAACTGTTTTTT. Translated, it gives CASSPGAMSTTNEKLFF.

CDR3 sequence: CASSWDSSYEQYF. The CDR3 DNA sequence: TGTGCCAGCAGCTGGGACAGCTCCTACGAGCAGTACTTC. The rearrangement uses TRBV11-3 and TRBJ2-7, with 7 positions matching TRBD1. The CDR3 has 13 residues. V lost 4 bases to trimming and J lost 0 bases; unmatched junction nucleotides: 0. Germline V gives CDR1 SGHNT, CDR2 YENEEA.

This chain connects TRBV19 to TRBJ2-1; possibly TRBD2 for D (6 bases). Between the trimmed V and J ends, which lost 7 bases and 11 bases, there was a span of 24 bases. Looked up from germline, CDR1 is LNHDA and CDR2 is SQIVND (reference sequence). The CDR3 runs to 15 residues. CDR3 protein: CASISSGDSRRKQFF. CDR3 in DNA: TGTGCCAGTATATCCTCGGGGGACTCCCGTCGGAAGCAGTTCTTC.

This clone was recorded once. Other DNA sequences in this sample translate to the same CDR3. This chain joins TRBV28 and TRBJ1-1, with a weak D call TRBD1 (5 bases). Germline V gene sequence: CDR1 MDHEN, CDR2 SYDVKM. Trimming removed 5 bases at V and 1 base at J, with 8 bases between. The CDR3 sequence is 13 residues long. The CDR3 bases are TGTGCCAGCAGTAGGGGCGAGAACACTGAAGCTTTCTTT. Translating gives CASSRGENTEAFF.

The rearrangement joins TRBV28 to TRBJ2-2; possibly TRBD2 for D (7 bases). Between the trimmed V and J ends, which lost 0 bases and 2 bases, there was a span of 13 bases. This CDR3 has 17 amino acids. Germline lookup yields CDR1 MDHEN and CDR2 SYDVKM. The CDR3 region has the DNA TGTGCCAGCAGTTTATGGGGGGGGCGAACAAACACCGGGGAGCTGTTTTTT. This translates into CASSLWGGRTNTGELFF.

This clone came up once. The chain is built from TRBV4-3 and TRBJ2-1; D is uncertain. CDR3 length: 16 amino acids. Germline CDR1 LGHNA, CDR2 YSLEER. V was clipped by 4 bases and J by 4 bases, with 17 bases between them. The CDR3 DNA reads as TGCGCCAGCAGCCCCTCGTCGGGTAGCAGATACAATGAGCAGTTCTTC. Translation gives CASSPSSGSRYNEQFF.

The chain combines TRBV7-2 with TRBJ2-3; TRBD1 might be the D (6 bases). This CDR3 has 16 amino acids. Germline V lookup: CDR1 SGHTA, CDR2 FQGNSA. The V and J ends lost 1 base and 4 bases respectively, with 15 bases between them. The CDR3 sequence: CASSLGGRGISDTQYF. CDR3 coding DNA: TGTGCCAGCAGCTTAGGGGGCAGGGGAATATCAGATACGCAGTATTTT.

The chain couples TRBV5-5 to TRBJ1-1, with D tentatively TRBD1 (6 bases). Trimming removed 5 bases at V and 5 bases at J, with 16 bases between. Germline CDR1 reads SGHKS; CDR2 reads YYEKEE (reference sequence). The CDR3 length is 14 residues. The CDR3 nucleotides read TGTGCCAGCAGATGGGGGGGCGCGTCAACTGAAGCTTTCTTT. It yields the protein CASRWGGASTEAFF.

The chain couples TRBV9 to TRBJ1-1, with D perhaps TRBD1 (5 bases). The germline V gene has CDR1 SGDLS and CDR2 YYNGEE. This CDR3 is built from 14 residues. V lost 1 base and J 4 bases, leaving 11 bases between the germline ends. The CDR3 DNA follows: TGTGCCAGCAGCGTAAAGGGAGGGGCCACTGAAGCTTTCTTT. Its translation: CASSVKGGATEAFF.

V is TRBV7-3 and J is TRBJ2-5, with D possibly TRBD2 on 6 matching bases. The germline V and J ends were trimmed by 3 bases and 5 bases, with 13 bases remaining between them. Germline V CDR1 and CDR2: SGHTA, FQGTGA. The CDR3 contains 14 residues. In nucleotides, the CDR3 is TGTGCCAGCAGCTTGGGACTGGCCCCGGAGACCCAGTACTTC. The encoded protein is CASSLGLAPETQYF.

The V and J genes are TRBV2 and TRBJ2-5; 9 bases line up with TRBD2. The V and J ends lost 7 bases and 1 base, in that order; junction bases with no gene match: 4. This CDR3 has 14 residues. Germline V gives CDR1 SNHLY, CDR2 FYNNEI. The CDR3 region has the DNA TGTGCCAGCAAGGCGGGAGGGCTCCAAGAGACCCAGTACTTC. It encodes CASKAGGLQETQYF. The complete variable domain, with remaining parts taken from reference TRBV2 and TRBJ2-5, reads EPEVTQTPSHQVTQMGQEVILRCVPISNHLYFYWYRQILGQKVEFLVSFYNNEISEKSEIFDDQFSVERPDGSNFTLKIRSTKLEDSAMYFCASKAGGLQETQYFGPGTRLLVL.

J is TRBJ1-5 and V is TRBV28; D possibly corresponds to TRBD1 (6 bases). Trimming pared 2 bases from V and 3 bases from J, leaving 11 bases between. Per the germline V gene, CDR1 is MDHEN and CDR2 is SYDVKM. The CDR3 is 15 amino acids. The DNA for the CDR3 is TGTGCCAGCAGTTTAGTACAGGGACCCAATCAGCCCCAGCATTTT. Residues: CASSLVQGPNQPQHF.

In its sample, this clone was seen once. The CDR3 DNA reads as TGTGCCAGCAGCCGGGCGGACAGGGAAATGAACACTGAAGCTTTCTTT. This sequence encodes CASSRADREMNTEAFF. The chain has TRBV28 and TRBJ1-1; TRBD1 agrees at 8 bases. V was clipped by 6 bases and J by 0 bases; unmatched bases: 9. CDR1 MDHEN and CDR2 SYDVKM come from the germline V gene. This CDR3 has 16 residues.

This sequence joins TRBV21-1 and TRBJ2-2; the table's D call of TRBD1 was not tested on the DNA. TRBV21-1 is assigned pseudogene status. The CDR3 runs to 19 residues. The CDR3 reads CASDAKGTGEFANTGELFF. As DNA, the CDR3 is TGTGCCAGCGACGCTAAAGGGACAGGGGAATTCGCGAACACCGGGGAGCTGTTTTTT.

DNA of the CDR3: TGTGCCAGCAGCCCTCCGGGACTAGGCATCGAGCAGTACTTC. Its translation is CASSPPGLGIEQYF. This chain links TRBV27 with TRBJ2-7, with 8 bases matching TRBD2. CDR3 length: 14 amino acids. Trimming took 6 bases from V and 6 from J; bases not matched to a gene: 10. Germline V gene sequence: CDR1 MNHEY, CDR2 SMNVEV (reference sequence).

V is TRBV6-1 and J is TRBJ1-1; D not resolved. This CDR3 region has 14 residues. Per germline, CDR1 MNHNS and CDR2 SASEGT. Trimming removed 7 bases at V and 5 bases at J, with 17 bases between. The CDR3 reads CASMGLDEGTEAFF. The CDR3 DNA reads TGTGCCAGCATGGGTCTCGACGAGGGAACTGAAGCTTTCTTT.

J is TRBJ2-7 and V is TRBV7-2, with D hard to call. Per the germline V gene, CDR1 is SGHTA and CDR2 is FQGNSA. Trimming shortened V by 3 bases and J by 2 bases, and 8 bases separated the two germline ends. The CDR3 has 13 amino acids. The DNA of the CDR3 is TGTGCCAGCAGCTTCGAGCAAACCTACGAGCAGTACTTC. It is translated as CASSFEQTYEQYF.

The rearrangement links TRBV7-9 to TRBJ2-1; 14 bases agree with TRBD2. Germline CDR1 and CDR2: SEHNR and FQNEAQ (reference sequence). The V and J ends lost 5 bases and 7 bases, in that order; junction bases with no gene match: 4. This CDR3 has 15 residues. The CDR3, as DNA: TGTGCCAGCAGCCCGAGACTAGCGGGAGGGAATGAGCAGTTCTTC. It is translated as CASSPRLAGGNEQFF.

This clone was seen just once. CDR3 DNA: TGTGCCAGCAGCTTACGGACAGATACGCAGTATTTT. This gives the protein CASSLRTDTQYF. The chain employs TRBV7-8 and TRBJ2-3; D gene uncertain. Per the germline V gene, CDR1 is SGHVS and CDR2 is FQNEAQ. This CDR3 is built from 12 residues. V shed 2 bases and J shed 3 bases, with 3 bases lying between them.

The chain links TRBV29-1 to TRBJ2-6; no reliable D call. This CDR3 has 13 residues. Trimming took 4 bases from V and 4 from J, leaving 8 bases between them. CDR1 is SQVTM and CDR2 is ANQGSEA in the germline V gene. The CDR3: CSVATPGANVLTF. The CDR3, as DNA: TGCAGCGTTGCGACACCGGGGGCCAACGTCCTGACTTTC.

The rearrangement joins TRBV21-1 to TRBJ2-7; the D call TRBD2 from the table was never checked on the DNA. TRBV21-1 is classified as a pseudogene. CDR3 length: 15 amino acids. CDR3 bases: TGTGCCAGCAGCAAAGCCAAGCCCCATTCCTACGAGCAGTACTTC. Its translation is CASSKAKPHSYEQYF.

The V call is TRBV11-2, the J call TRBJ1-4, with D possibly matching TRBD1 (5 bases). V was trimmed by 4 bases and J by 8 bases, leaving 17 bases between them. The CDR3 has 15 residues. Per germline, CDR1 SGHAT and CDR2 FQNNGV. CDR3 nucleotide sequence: TGTGCCAGCAGCTCCCGGCCCGGACATAGCGAAAAACTGTTTTTT. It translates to CASSSRPGHSEKLFF.

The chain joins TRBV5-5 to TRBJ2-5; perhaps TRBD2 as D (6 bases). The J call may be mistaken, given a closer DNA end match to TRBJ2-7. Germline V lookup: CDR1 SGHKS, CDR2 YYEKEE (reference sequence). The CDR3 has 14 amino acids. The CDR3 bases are TGTGCCAGCAGCTTGGAGGAGGGGTCCTACGAGCAGTACTTC. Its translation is CASSLEEGSYEQYF.

Here the CDR3 reads CASSLFPGGGDNEQFF. In DNA, the CDR3 is TGTGCCAGCAGTTTATTCCCGGGAGGAGGGGACAATGAGCAGTTCTTC. This sequence joins TRBV27 and TRBJ2-1, with TRBD2 matching over 7 bases. CDR3 length: 16 amino acids. V lost 1 base to trimming and J lost 5 bases; unmatched junction nucleotides: 8. CDR1 and CDR2 from the germline V gene are MNHEY and SMNVEV (reference sequence).